The 5 T cell receptor beta chains below come from one sample, sequenced in a study of T cell changes during pregnancy in multiple sclerosis. TCRdb's copy holds only in-frame clones and misses some; the assay was immunoSEQ multiplex PCR. The sample lists 100,000 or so clones; around 90% were seen once. The input for sequencing was peripheral blood, taken in the second trimester of pregnancy. All receptors derive from a female donor with multiple sclerosis, enrolled in a pregnancy study.

This chain links TRBV5-4 with TRBJ2-5; tentative D call: TRBD1 (5 bases). Trimming stripped 2 bases from V and 5 bases from J, with 16 bases between. Looked up from germline, CDR1 is SGHNT and CDR2 is YYREEE (reference sequence). The CDR3 is made up of 15 amino acids. The CDR3 loop is CASSLVTAGMETQYF. CDR3 in DNA: TGTGCCAGCAGCTTAGTCACCGCAGGGATGGAGACCCAGTACTTC.

CDR3 DNA sequence: TGTGCCAGCAGCCTTAATAGCGCGGGGACAGACTCTGGGGCCAACGTCCTGACTTTC. Its protein product is CASSLNSAGTDSGANVLTF. This chain connects TRBV7-3 to TRBJ2-6, with a weak D call TRBD1 (7 bases). The CDR3 runs 19 residues. Trimming cost V 5 bases and J 0 bases, with 20 bases left between them. CDR1 is SGHTA, CDR2 FQGTGA, per germline.

This CDR3 is CASSPTVGANTGELFF. The DNA for the CDR3 is TGCGCCAGCAGCCCGACAGTTGGGGCGAACACCGGGGAGCTGTTTTTT. The chain links TRBV5-1 to TRBJ2-2, with D possibly TRBD1 on 5 matching bases. The V end was cut by 4 bases, the J end by 0 bases, with 13 bases between. From germline, CDR1 is SGHRS and CDR2 YFSETQ. The length of the CDR3 is 16 residues.

The chain links TRBV5-5 to TRBJ1-1, with a weak D call TRBD1 (6 bases). V lost 3 bases and J 1 base, leaving 10 bases between the germline ends. Looked up from germline, CDR1 is SGHKS and CDR2 is YYEKEE (reference sequence). The CDR3 runs to 14 residues. The chain's CDR3 is CASSYQTGNTEAFF. Written as DNA, the CDR3 is TGTGCCAGCAGCTACCAGACAGGGAACACTGAAGCTTTCTTT.

This clone was observed once. The chain combines TRBV7-3 with TRBJ2-5; D remains ambiguous. The CDR3 contains 15 residues. With 0 bases removed from V and 1 base from J, the gap between germline ends came to 9 bases. Germline CDR1 SGHTA, CDR2 FQGTGA. In nucleotides, the CDR3 is TGTGCCAGCAGCTTAACGACTCCAGTCCAAGAGACCCAGTACTTC. Amino acid sequence: CASSLTTPVQETQYF.